Each of the 11 T cell receptor beta chains below was sequenced from the same sample in a study of shared clonotypes between healthy human individuals. Naive CD8 cells, CD45RO-negative and positively selected for CCR7, excluded terminally differentiated effector memory CD45RA+ cells. Clones were read by immunoSEQ multiplex PCR, and TCRdb kept only the in-frame ones, dropping some. The top ten clones hold under 1.5% of a sample with some 1,900,000 clones, just under 95% of them seen once. The sample comprised naive CD8+ T cells sorted from blood. The receptors derive from a man aged 18 to 30 in good health.

The chain combines TRBV30 with TRBJ1-4, with D possibly TRBD1 on 6 matching bases. The CDR3 runs to 13 residues. CDR1 and CDR2 from the germline V gene are GTSNPN and SVGIG (reference sequence). Trimming left V 2 bases short and J 8 bases short, with 12 bases between. DNA for the CDR3: TGTGCCTGGAGTTCCTCAACAGGGGAAAAACTGTTTTTT. Translating it yields CAWSSSTGEKLFF.

The V call is TRBV13, the J call TRBJ2-4; the D is unclear. The CDR3 runs to 16 residues. Deletions cut 3 bases from V and 0 bases from J, with 12 bases between. The germline V gene has CDR1 PRHDT and CDR2 FYEKMQ (reference sequence). CDR3 DNA sequence: TGTGCCAGCAGCTTCTCGACTGAACTAGCCAAAAACATTCAGTACTTC. Protein product: CASSFSTELAKNIQYF.

The chain links TRBV28 to TRBJ2-1, with D hard to call. V was shortened by 3 bases and J by 5 bases, with 5 bases between the two germline ends. Germline CDR1 reads MDHEN; CDR2 reads SYDVKM. The CDR3 covers 12 residues. This CDR3 is CASSFTHNEQFF. For the CDR3, the DNA is TGTGCCAGCAGTTTTACCCACAATGAGCAGTTCTTC. Together with reference TRBV28 and TRBJ2-1, the CDR3 gives the full variable domain: DVKVTQSSRYLVKRTGEKVFLECVQDMDHENMFWYRQDPGLGLRLIYFSYDVKMKEKGDIPEGYSVSREKKERFSLILESASTNQTSMYLCASSFTHNEQFFGPGTRLTVL.

As concerns this clone: In the same sample, other DNA sequences code for this CDR3. This chain connects TRBV30 to TRBJ2-7, with 7 bases fitting TRBD1. Germline V CDR1 and CDR2: GTSNPN, SVGIG (reference sequence). Trimming removed 1 base from V and 3 bases from J; junction bases left unmatched: 0. The CDR3 covers 12 residues. The CDR3 coding sequence is TGTGCCTGGAGTGCAGGGGGCTACGAGCAGTACTTC. Residues: CAWSAGGYEQYF.

The chain recombines TRBV9 with TRBJ2-1; no definite D call. CDR1 is SGDLS, CDR2 YYNGEE, per germline. V gave up 1 base and J gave up 6 bases, with 11 bases separating them. The length of the CDR3 is 14 residues. The CDR3 sequence: CASSVSGVGNEQFF. CDR3 in DNA: TGTGCCAGCAGCGTATCAGGAGTGGGCAATGAGCAGTTCTTC.

The rearrangement links TRBV4-1 to TRBJ2-1; the D is unclear. In germline, CDR1 is MGHRA, CDR2 YSYEKL. The V gene lost 2 bases and the J gene lost 7 bases, with 9 bases spanning the gap. This CDR3 has 13 residues. This CDR3 is CASSQLPANEQFF. The DNA for the CDR3 is TGCGCCAGCAGCCAACTACCAGCGAATGAGCAGTTCTTC.

The chain carries TRBV4-1 and TRBJ1-5; no firm D call. This CDR3 comprises 17 residues. Germline V gene lookup returns CDR1 MGHRA and CDR2 YSYEKL. The germline V and J ends were trimmed by 4 bases and 0 bases, with 16 bases remaining between them. CDR3 DNA: TGCGCCAGCAGCCCTGCGAGGCAGGTAGATAGCAATCAGCCCCAGCATTTT. It translates to CASSPARQVDSNQPQHF.

This rearrangement joins TRBV30 to TRBJ2-3, with D uncertain. V was pared by 6 bases and J by 2 bases, with 12 bases between. Germline loops: CDR1 GTSNPN, CDR2 SVGIG (reference sequence). The CDR3 contains 13 residues. The CDR3 spells CACGLRNTDTQYF. Here the CDR3 DNA reads TGTGCCTGTGGCCTCAGAAACACAGATACGCAGTATTTT.

V gene TRBV11-3 combines with J gene TRBJ1-1, with 7 bases aligning to TRBD1. Germline loops: CDR1 SGHNT, CDR2 YENEEA. V trimming: 5 bases; J trimming: 8 bases; junction bases outside the gene matches: 8. This CDR3 region has 13 residues. Here the CDR3 reads CASSRGTAAEAFF. CDR3 DNA sequence: TGTGCCAGCAGCCGAGGGACAGCCGCAGAAGCTTTCTTT.

J is TRBJ1-3 and V is TRBV30; possibly TRBD1 for D (5 bases). Germline values: CDR1 GTSNPN, CDR2 SVGIG (reference sequence). The CDR3 runs to 14 residues. Trimming pared 1 base from V and 8 bases from J, leaving 15 bases between. CDR3 sequence: CAWSADGTSDTIYF. The DNA for the CDR3 is TGTGCCTGGAGTGCCGACGGGACGAGTGACACCATATATTTT.

V is TRBV4-1 and J is TRBJ2-7, with D possibly TRBD2 on 6 matching bases. V was shortened by 1 base and J by 4 bases, with 14 bases between the two germline ends. Per the germline V gene, CDR1 is MGHRA and CDR2 is YSYEKL. CDR3 length equals 15 residues. The CDR3 here is CASSQGEGRWYEQYF. Written as DNA, the CDR3 is TGCGCCAGCAGCCAAGGCGAAGGGAGGTGGTACGAGCAGTACTTC.